This section outlines one TCR beta chain sequence together with its context. The CDR3 covers 12 residues. J gave up 2 bases and V 8 bases, and 0 bases lay outside the gene matches. Germline lookup yields CDR1 ENHRY and CDR2 SYGVKD. This specimen comes from a study of blood T cell repertoires in COVID-19. How the authors handled the data: Estimation of nucleated cell counts relied on the amplification of reference gene primers. Clones were read by immunoSEQ multiplex PCR, and TCRdb kept only the in-frame ones, dropping some. Clonal size and the V and J genes are those of that table, whereas D and trimming came from the DNA. The sample consists of about 51,000 clones, approximately 90% of them appearing once.

The TCR comes from a man over 45 with acute or convalescent COVID-19. The sequenced sample was peripheral blood. This sequence joins TRBV10-3 and TRBJ1-3; TRBD1 agrees at 7 bases. CDR3 protein: CAIGTAGNTIYF. CDR3 coding DNA: TGTGCCATCGGGACAGCTGGAAACACCATATATTTT.